Included here is one TCR beta chain sequence, with context. These data come from a study of patients and donors after allogeneic stem cell transplantation. TCRdb re-derived calls from the RT-PCR reads in MiXCR, one entry per CDR3 protein. The sample includes about 960,000 distinct CDR3 sequences, roughly 18% of them seen just once. This CDR3 comprises 15 residues. The V gene's germline CDR1 is LNHNV and CDR2 YYDKDF (reference sequence). V was clipped by 3 bases and J by 4 bases, with 12 bases between them. The rearrangement uses TRBV15 and TRBJ2-2; D ambiguous. Sequencing input: blood, either unsorted or a sorted T cell fraction (not recorded which). The receptor comes from a human donor who was either an allogeneic HSCT recipient or a stem cell or donor lymphocyte infusion donor (not recorded which). It is not recorded whose cells these are; they may come from a transplant donor. In nucleotides, the CDR3 is TGTGCCACCAGCAGTGATCTCTCGGGCACCGGGGAGCTGTTTTTT. It yields the protein CATSSDLSGTGELFF.